One sample yielded the 10 T cell receptor beta chains listed below, sequenced in a study of T cells expressing NK-cell markers. Each CDR3 protein gets one entry in TCRdb, which reprocessed the 5' RACE reads and gives no DNA. The table for this sample gives some 460,000 distinct CDR3 sequences. Sequencing used blood T cells: a sorted CD56 or NKG2C T cell subset, CD4+ or CD8+ T cells, or bulk PBMC T cells (not recorded which). These receptors were obtained from a woman aged 45-65 years in good health.

This chain connects TRBV4-1 to TRBJ2-5; the TRBD2 assignment by TCRdb is unverifiable without DNA. CDR1 is MGHRA, CDR2 YSYEKL, per germline. The CDR3 has 15 amino acids. The CDR3 loop reads CASSRREGYQETQYF.

This chain joins TRBV5-1 and TRBJ2-3; the D call from TCRdb, TRBD2, cannot be confirmed without DNA. The germline V gene has CDR1 SGHRS and CDR2 YFSETQ. The CDR3 has 14 amino acids. The CDR3 loop is CASSGDSGTDTQYF.

This rearrangement joins TRBV11-2 to TRBJ2-1. The CDR3 length is 14 residues. The germline gives CDR1 SGHAT, CDR2 FQNNGV. CDR3 protein: CATSARISYNEQFF.

J is TRBJ2-2 and V is TRBV2; absent DNA, TCRdb's TRBD2 call cannot be checked. CDR3 size: 15 residues. Germline V gene sequence: CDR1 SNHLY, CDR2 FYNNEI. This chain's CDR3 is CASRDLQYRGGELFF.

This sequence joins TRBV12-3 or TRBV12-4 and TRBJ1-1. The CDR3 extends over 17 amino acids. CDR3 residues: CASSFRTRGLMNTEAFF.

The chain couples TRBV5-4 to TRBJ1-1. Germline V lookup: CDR1 SGHNT, CDR2 YYREEE (reference sequence). The CDR3 consists of 15 residues. The CDR3 loop reads CASSLAAGTHTEAFF. Full variable domain (remainder filled in from reference TRBV5-4 and TRBJ1-1): ETGVTQSPTHLIKTRGQQVTLRCSSQSGHNTVSWYQQALGQGPQFIFQYYREEENGRGNFPPRFSGLQFPNYSSELNVNALELDDSALYLCASSLAAGTHTEAFFGQGTRLTVV.

The chain joins TRBV20-1 to TRBJ2-3; TCRdb indicates TRBD2, and absent DNA this call remains unverified. The CDR3 runs to 15 residues. CDR1 and CDR2 (germline): DFQATT, SNEGSKA (reference sequence). The CDR3 sequence is CSARTLLGGTDTQYF.

J is TRBJ2-3 and V is TRBV2; no DNA is available, so the TRBD1 call from TCRdb remains unchecked. CDR3 length: 13 residues. Germline V lookup: CDR1 SNHLY, CDR2 FYNNEI. The CDR3 sequence: CASRTDRSDTQYF.

The rearrangement uses TRBV29-1 and TRBJ2-3; TCRdb returns TRBD2, unconfirmable since there is no DNA. The CDR3 totals 15 residues. Germline V gene data show CDR1 as SQVTM and CDR2 as ANQGSEA. This CDR3 is CSVLGLAGGTDTQYF.

V usage is TRBV5-6 and J usage is TRBJ1-5. This CDR3 has 15 amino acids. Per germline, CDR1 SGHDT and CDR2 YYEEEE. CDR3 in amino acids: CASSLGLSGSQPQHF.